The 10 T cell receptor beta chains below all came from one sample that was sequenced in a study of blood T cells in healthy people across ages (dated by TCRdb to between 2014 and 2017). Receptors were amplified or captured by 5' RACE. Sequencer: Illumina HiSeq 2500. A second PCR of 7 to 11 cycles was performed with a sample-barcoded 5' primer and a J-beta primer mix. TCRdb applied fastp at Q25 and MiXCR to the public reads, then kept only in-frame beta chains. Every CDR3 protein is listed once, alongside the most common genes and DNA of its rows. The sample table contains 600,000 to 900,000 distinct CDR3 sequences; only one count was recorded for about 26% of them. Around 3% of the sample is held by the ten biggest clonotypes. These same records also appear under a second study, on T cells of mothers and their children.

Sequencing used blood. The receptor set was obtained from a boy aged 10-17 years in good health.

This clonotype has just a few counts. The CDR3 nucleotides read TGTGCCTGGAGTGGAGGGTCAGTCTACGAGCAGTACTTC. Translating it yields CAWSGGSVYEQYF. The J gene is TRBJ2-7, the V gene TRBV30; D perhaps matches TRBD2 (5 bases). Germline CDR1 and CDR2: GTSNPN and SVGIG (reference sequence). Trimming took off 1 base at V and 3 bases at J, with 10 bases between the two ends. This CDR3 has 13 residues.

As DNA, the CDR3 is TGTGCCAGCAGCTTTGAGGGAGTAAGCACCGGGGAGCTGTTTTTT. This encodes CASSFEGVSTGELFF. J is TRBJ2-2 and V is TRBV5-5; TRBD2 is a possible D gene (5 bases). Germline CDR1 SGHKS, CDR2 YYEKEE (reference sequence). Trimming stripped 2 bases from V and 4 bases from J, with 12 bases between. CDR3 length: 15 amino acids.

The CDR3 bases are TGTGCCAGCAGCTTAGAGTTCTATGGCTACACCTTC. Amino acids: CASSLEFYGYTF. The rearrangement joins TRBV7-9 to TRBJ1-2; no reliable D call. Germline CDR1 SEHNR, CDR2 FQNEAQ (reference sequence). V shed 1 base and J shed 4 bases, with 4 bases lying between them. This CDR3 has 12 residues.

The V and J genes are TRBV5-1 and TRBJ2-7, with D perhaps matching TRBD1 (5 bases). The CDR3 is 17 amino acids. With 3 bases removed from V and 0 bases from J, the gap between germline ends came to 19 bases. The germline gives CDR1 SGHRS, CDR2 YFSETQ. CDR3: CASSSVWGPRGSYEQYF. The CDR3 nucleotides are TGCGCCAGCAGCTCCGTATGGGGCCCAAGGGGCTCCTACGAGCAGTACTTC.

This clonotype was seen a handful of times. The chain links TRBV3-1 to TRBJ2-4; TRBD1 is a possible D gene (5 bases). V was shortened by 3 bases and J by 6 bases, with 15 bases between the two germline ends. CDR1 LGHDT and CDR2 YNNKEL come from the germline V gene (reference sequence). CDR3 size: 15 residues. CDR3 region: CASSQGQGWRNIQYF. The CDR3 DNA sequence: TGTGCCAGCAGCCAGGGGCAGGGATGGAGAAACATTCAGTACTTC.

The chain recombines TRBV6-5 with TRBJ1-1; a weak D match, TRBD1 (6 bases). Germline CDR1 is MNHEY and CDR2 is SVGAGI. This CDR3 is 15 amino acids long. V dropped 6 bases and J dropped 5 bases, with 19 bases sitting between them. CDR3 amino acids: CASSRGGRQKTEAFF. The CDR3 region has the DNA TGTGCCAGCAGCCGGGGGGGCAGGCAAAAAACTGAAGCTTTCTTT.

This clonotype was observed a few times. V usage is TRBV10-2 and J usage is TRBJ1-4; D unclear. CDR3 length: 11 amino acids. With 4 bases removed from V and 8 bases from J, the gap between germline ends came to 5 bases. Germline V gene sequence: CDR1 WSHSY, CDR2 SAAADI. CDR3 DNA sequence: TGCGCCAGCAGTGCTGCCGAAAAACTGTTTTTT. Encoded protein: CASSAAEKLFF.

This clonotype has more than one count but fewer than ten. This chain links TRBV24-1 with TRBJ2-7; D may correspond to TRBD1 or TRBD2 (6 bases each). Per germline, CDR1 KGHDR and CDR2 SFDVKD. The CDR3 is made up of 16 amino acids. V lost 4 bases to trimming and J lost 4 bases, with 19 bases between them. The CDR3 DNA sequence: TGTGCCACCAGTGACCCTAGGGGGGTCTCCCCTTACGAGCAGTACTTC. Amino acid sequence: CATSDPRGVSPYEQYF.

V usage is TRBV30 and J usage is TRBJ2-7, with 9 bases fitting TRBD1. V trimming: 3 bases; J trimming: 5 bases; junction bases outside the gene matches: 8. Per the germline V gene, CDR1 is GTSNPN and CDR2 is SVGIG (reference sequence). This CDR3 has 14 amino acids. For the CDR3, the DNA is TGTGCCTGGAGACGGACAGGGGTAACCCACGAGCAGTACTTC. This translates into CAWRRTGVTHEQYF.

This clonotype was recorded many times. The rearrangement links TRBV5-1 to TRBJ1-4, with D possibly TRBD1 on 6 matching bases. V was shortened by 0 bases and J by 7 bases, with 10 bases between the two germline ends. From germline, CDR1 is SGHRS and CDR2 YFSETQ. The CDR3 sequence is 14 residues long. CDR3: CASSLEQGGEKLFF. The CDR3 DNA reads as TGCGCCAGCAGCTTGGAACAGGGCGGTGAAAAACTGTTTTTT.